This is a list of T cell receptor beta chains from one sample in a study of T-cell reconstitution after alpha-beta-depleted transplantation in children. MiXCR was run by TCRdb on the PCR reads, yielding one entry per CDR3 protein. The sample contains about 580,000 distinct CDR3 sequences, roughly 24% of which appear only once. Here the sequenced sample was PBMCs, mostly from graft donor cells, taken 360 days after TCRalphabeta/CD19-depleted stem cell transplant. The source is a boy younger than two who had a stem cell transplant for acute myeloid leukemia, so the T cells may come from the graft donor. Each CDR3 is given with its conserved first and last residue. A D gene is named only where the DNA matches it firmly.

TRBD2	TRBV9	TRBJ2-3	CASSVGLAGTRDTQYF
-	TRBV11-3	TRBJ2-7	CASSHREDYEQYF
TRBD2	TRBV6-5	TRBJ2-5	CASSYRGVQETQYF
-	TRBV19	TRBJ1-1	CASSLHLNTEAFF
-	TRBV20-1	TRBJ2-1	CSKESGGEQFF
-	TRBV5-1	TRBJ2-1	CASSFEYEQFF
-	TRBV27	TRBJ2-5	CASSFAGLRETQYF
-	TRBV28	TRBJ2-2	CAHLDTNTGELFF
TRBD1	TRBV20-1	TRBJ2-1	CSAPRSGQGMFF
-	TRBV5-6	TRBJ2-3	CASSLGPGQYFTDTQYF
TRBD2	TRBV6-5	TRBJ2-1	CASRPGTRGDNEQFF
-	TRBV12-1	TRBJ2-5	CASSSLTRSETQYF
-	TRBV5-1	TRBJ2-1	CASSLAWDNEQFF
-	TRBV5-1	TRBJ2-1	CASSSTAGANEQFF
-	TRBV20-1	TRBJ1-1	CSAPMGGATEAFF
-	TRBV10-3	TRBJ2-2	CAISVTAAGVELFF
-	TRBV11-2	TRBJ2-5	CASSKQTGIQETQYF
TRBD2	TRBV7-2	TRBJ2-1	CASSLGGPAGVYNEQFF
-	TRBV15	TRBJ2-3	CATSERADTDTQYF
TRBD1	TRBV12-3/TRBV12-4	TRBJ1-4	CASSLLDRANEKLFF
TRBD2	TRBV7-3	TRBJ2-1	CASSMDGTSGDNEQFF
-	TRBV9	TRBJ2-3	CASSVWGRDTQYF
-	TRBV12-3/TRBV12-4	TRBJ2-1	CASSFFDLNNEQFF
TRBD2	TRBV29-1	TRBJ2-5	CSVTSGGASETQYF
TRBD1	TRBV29-1	TRBJ2-7	CSVEGDRAYEQYF
-	TRBV5-1	TRBJ2-5	CASSLRPLETQYF
-	TRBV20-1	TRBJ1-1	CSARDKGGAGNTEAFF
TRBD2	TRBV25-1	TRBJ2-3	CASSEGGGAWDTQYF
-	TRBV29-1	TRBJ2-7	CSGRGTYEQYF
-	TRBV5-5	TRBJ1-2	CASSLASGGNYGYTF
-	TRBV29-1	TRBJ2-3	CSERQYTDTQYF
TRBD1	TRBV25-1	TRBJ1-2	CASSDRAAAHYGYTF